This passage covers 31 T cell receptor beta chains from one sample sequenced in a study of blood T cell repertoires in COVID-19. The data were produced by immunoSEQ multiplex PCR, yet TCRdb's version contains in-frame clones alone and is incomplete. The table has about 290,000 clones, around 90% seen once. The specimen was PBMCs or T cells enriched from blood (not recorded which). The source is a woman aged 40 to 50 who had recovered from COVID-19.

The chain links TRBV5-4 to TRBJ1-6; TRBD1 is a possible D gene (5 bases). Trimming removed 4 bases from V and 7 bases from J, with 18 bases in between. Germline CDR1 is SGHNT and CDR2 is YYREEE (reference sequence). The CDR3 runs to 16 residues. The CDR3: CASSPEGGATNSPLHF. CDR3 DNA: TGTGCCAGCAGCCCCGAGGGAGGGGCAACGAATTCACCCCTCCACTTT.

The chain recombines TRBV5-1 with TRBJ2-2; the match to TRBD2 covers 11 bases. Germline V CDR1 and CDR2: SGHRS, YFSETQ. Germline trimming cut 5 bases from V and 1 base from J; bases unmatched to any gene: 4. The CDR3 runs 16 residues. The CDR3 coding sequence is TGCGCCAGCAGTTACGGGACTAGCGGGAACACCGGGGAGCTGTTTTTT. Translation gives CASSYGTSGNTGELFF.

The chain links TRBV20-1 to TRBJ1-1, with TRBD1 matching 7 bases. Germline CDR1 is DFQATT and CDR2 is SNEGSKA (reference sequence). Trimming cost V 3 bases and J 1 base; bases outside gene matches: 8. This CDR3 spans 15 amino acids. CDR3 coding DNA: TGCAGTGCTAGTAATGTCGGGACAGCGAACACTGAAGCTTTCTTT. This translates into CSASNVGTANTEAFF.

This rearrangement joins TRBV6-1 to TRBJ2-1; 11 bases line up with TRBD2. Germline V gene data show CDR1 as MNHNS and CDR2 as SASEGT. The V gene end was trimmed by 1 base and the J gene end by 8 bases; junction bases not matched to a gene: 13. This CDR3 comprises 18 residues. The CDR3 is CASSEVRTSGPLVHEQFF. The CDR3 nucleotides read TGTGCCAGCAGTGAAGTAAGGACTAGCGGGCCGCTAGTCCATGAGCAGTTCTTC.

V gene TRBV19 combines with J gene TRBJ1-1; TRBD1 matches 7 bases. CDR3 length: 13 amino acids. Germline V gene lookup returns CDR1 LNHDA and CDR2 SQIVND (reference sequence). V lost 7 bases, J lost 6 bases, and 8 bases stayed unmatched. The CDR3 region has the DNA TGTGCCAGTACCCCCCAGGGGGGCCCTGAAGCTTTCTTT. Its protein is CASTPQGGPEAFF.

The chain couples TRBV30 to TRBJ1-2, with 9 bases fitting TRBD1. The length of the CDR3 is 16 residues. Germline V gene data show CDR1 as GTSNPN and CDR2 as SVGIG (reference sequence). V shed 3 bases and J 3 bases; nucleotides not matched to a gene: 11. The CDR3 DNA reads TGTGCCTGGAGGGGGACCGGGACAGGGAAGGACTATGGCTACACCTTC. This gives the protein CAWRGTGTGKDYGYTF.

This chain connects TRBV5-1 to TRBJ1-3, with a weak D call TRBD1 (6 bases). Looked up from germline, CDR1 is SGHRS and CDR2 is YFSETQ. The CDR3 totals 17 residues. The ends were cut back, 0 bases at V and 0 bases at J, with 13 bases in the middle. CDR3 loop: CASSLGSTGASGNTIYF. CDR3 nucleotide sequence: TGCGCCAGCAGCTTGGGGTCGACAGGAGCCTCTGGAAACACCATATATTTT.

The chain combines TRBV2 with TRBJ2-7; perhaps TRBD1 as D (6 bases). The V gene's germline CDR1 is SNHLY and CDR2 FYNNEI. The germline V and J ends were trimmed by 7 bases and 0 bases, with 16 bases remaining between them. The CDR3 sequence is 15 residues long. The CDR3 DNA sequence: TGTGCCAGCATAAGAAGGACAGAGAGCTCCTACGAGCAGTACTTC. Translated: CASIRRTESSYEQYF.

The chain employs TRBV13 and TRBJ2-1; D is perhaps TRBD2 (7 bases). Germline V lookup: CDR1 PRHDT, CDR2 FYEKMQ (reference sequence). The CDR3 extends over 16 amino acids. V lost 2 bases and J 5 bases, leaving 16 bases between the germline ends. DNA of the CDR3: TGTGCCAGCAGCTTAATGGCTAGCGGACAGAACAATGAGCAGTTCTTC. Protein: CASSLMASGQNNEQFF.

V and J are TRBV5-1 and TRBJ2-1; D might be TRBD2 (5 bases). V was shortened by 0 bases and J by 5 bases, with 15 bases between the two germline ends. The CDR3 spans 16 residues. CDR1 SGHRS and CDR2 YFSETQ come from the germline V gene. The CDR3 reads CASSLDPSGLDNEQFF. In DNA form, the CDR3 reads TGCGCCAGCAGCTTGGACCCCAGCGGACTTGACAATGAGCAGTTCTTC.

The chain couples TRBV27 to TRBJ1-5; no reliable D call. From germline, CDR1 is MNHEY and CDR2 SMNVEV (reference sequence). Deletions cut 4 bases from V and 0 bases from J, with 10 bases between. The CDR3 is 15 amino acids. CDR3 sequence: CASSSGPLSNQPQHF. CDR3 bases: TGTGCCAGCAGTTCGGGTCCCCTTAGCAATCAGCCCCAGCATTTT.

The rearrangement uses TRBV18 and TRBJ2-7; 7 nucleotides align to TRBD1. Trimming removed 1 base from V and 1 base from J; junction bases left unmatched: 4. The CDR3 has 15 residues. CDR1 and CDR2 from the germline V gene are KGHSH and LQKENI. The CDR3: CASSPLGTVSYEQYF. The DNA for the CDR3 is TGTGCCAGCTCACCACTCGGGACAGTATCCTACGAGCAGTACTTC.

The V call is TRBV30, the J call TRBJ1-2, with TRBD1 as a possible D gene (5 bases). The CDR3 is 13 residues long. V was trimmed by 3 bases and J by 6 bases, leaving 14 bases between them. From germline, CDR1 is GTSNPN and CDR2 SVGIG (reference sequence). CDR3 amino acids: CAWRVSAGNGYTF. The CDR3 DNA reads TGTGCCTGGAGAGTCTCGGCAGGGAATGGCTACACCTTC.

The chain employs TRBV4-1 and TRBJ2-7; 7 bases are shared with TRBD1. The CDR3 loop spans 15 amino acids. Trimming cost V 0 bases and J 3 bases; bases outside gene matches: 5. Germline V CDR1 and CDR2: MGHRA, YSYEKL. Written as DNA, the CDR3 is TGCGCCAGCAGCCAAGATCGGGACAGTCACTACGAGCAGTACTTC. This translates into CASSQDRDSHYEQYF.

The chain combines TRBV7-6 with TRBJ2-2; 8 bases match TRBD1. V was clipped by 2 bases and J by 5 bases; unmatched bases: 7. The CDR3 length is 16 residues. Germline-derived CDR1 and CDR2 are SGHVS and FNYEAQ. The CDR3 region has the DNA TGTGCCAGCAGCTTATTGGGACAGGATGTGACCGGGGAGCTGTTTTTT. Amino acid sequence: CASSLLGQDVTGELFF.

This rearrangement joins TRBV3-1 (or the pseudogene TRBV3-2) to TRBJ1-2; the D is unclear. There are 14 residues in the CDR3. The germline V gene has CDR1 LGHDT and CDR2 YNNKEL (reference sequence). The V end lost 2 bases, the J end lost 8 bases, and 15 bases lay between the germline ends. CDR3 DNA sequence: TGTGCCAGCAGCCAACAAGGCTCGGAGAGGGGCTACACCTTC. This sequence encodes CASSQQGSERGYTF.

The genes are TRBV19 and TRBJ1-1; the D is unclear. Germline V lookup: CDR1 LNHDA, CDR2 SQIVND (reference sequence). This CDR3 spans 15 amino acids. Trimming left V 4 bases short and J 4 bases short, with 16 bases between. CDR3 DNA sequence: TGTGCCAGTAGTAACGAATGGGTGCGGTCCACTGAAGCTTTCTTT. Amino acids: CASSNEWVRSTEAFF.

The chain couples TRBV2 to TRBJ1-5; D is ambiguous. Germline V lookup: CDR1 SNHLY, CDR2 FYNNEI. CDR3 length: 14 amino acids. Trimming removed 6 bases from V and 0 bases from J, with 9 bases in between. The CDR3 nucleotides read TGTGCCAGCAGAGATAGCAGTAGCAATCAGCCCCAGCATTTT. This encodes CASRDSSSNQPQHF.

The V call is TRBV12-5, the J call TRBJ1-4; D is possibly TRBD1 (6 bases). This CDR3 spans 14 amino acids. V was pared by 3 bases and J by 5 bases, with 10 bases between. Germline CDR1 reads LGHNT; CDR2 reads FRNRAP. CDR3 region: CASGFDRSNEKLFF. DNA of the CDR3: TGTGCTAGTGGTTTTGACAGGTCGAATGAAAAACTGTTTTTT.

The chain carries TRBV5-1 and TRBJ2-5, with TRBD1 matching 7 bases. The CDR3 has 15 amino acids. CDR1 is SGHRS and CDR2 is YFSETQ in the germline V gene. V was clipped by 4 bases and J by 4 bases; unmatched bases: 10. The CDR3 DNA reads as TGCGCCAGCAGCACCTCCGGGACAGAGGGAGAGACCCAGTACTTC. This sequence encodes CASSTSGTEGETQYF. Drawing the rest from reference TRBV5-1 and TRBJ2-5, the complete variable domain is KAGVTQTPRYLIKTRGQQVTLSCSPISGHRSVSWYQQTPGQGLQFLFEYFSETQRNKGNFPGRFSGRQFSNSRSEMNVSTLELGDSALYLCASSTSGTEGETQYFGPGTRLLVL.

V gene TRBV21-1 combines with J gene TRBJ2-7; TRBD1 is the table's D call and was not checked against the DNA. TRBV21-1 counts as a pseudogene. The CDR3 contains 16 residues. This CDR3 reads CASSKAAQGRDYEQYF. CDR3 DNA sequence: TGTGCCAGCAGCAAAGCCGCCCAGGGTAGAGATTACGAGCAGTACTTC.

The chain links TRBV6-2 or TRBV6-3 to TRBJ1-1; D uncertain. Trimming took off 6 bases at V and 1 base at J, with 12 bases between the two ends. CDR1 and CDR2 (germline): MNHEY, SVGEGT. This CDR3 comprises 14 residues. CDR3 sequence reads: CASSPPRRNTEAFF. The CDR3 nucleotides are TGTGCCAGCAGCCCTCCGAGGCGGAACACTGAAGCTTTCTTT.

The V call is TRBV5-1, the J call TRBJ1-3, with D possibly matching TRBD1 (5 bases). The CDR3 extends over 15 amino acids. Germline CDR1 and CDR2: SGHRS and YFSETQ. The germline V and J ends were trimmed by 6 bases and 2 bases, with 15 bases remaining between them. CDR3 nucleotides: TGCGCCAGCACTAGTAGGGGTAAGCCTGGAAACACCATATATTTT. It codes for CASTSRGKPGNTIYF.

The rearrangement joins TRBV30 to TRBJ2-1; TRBD2 is a possible D gene (6 bases). Germline assignment: CDR1 GTSNPN and CDR2 SVGIG (reference sequence). The CDR3 extends over 12 amino acids. Trimming cost V 4 bases and J 8 bases, with 12 bases left between them. This chain's CDR3 is CAWTGVSHEQFF. CDR3 nucleotides: TGTGCCTGGACGGGGGTTAGCCATGAGCAGTTCTTC.

The CDR3: CASRAHSPPYEQYF. The CDR3 DNA follows: TGTGCCAGCAGAGCCCACTCCCCACCCTACGAGCAGTACTTC. The chain is built from TRBV2 and TRBJ2-7; D remains ambiguous. The CDR3 has 14 amino acids. The V gene's germline CDR1 is SNHLY and CDR2 FYNNEI. The V and J ends lost 6 bases and 2 bases respectively, with 14 bases between them.

The CDR3: CASSGGLAGGPNRYQETQYF. In DNA form, the CDR3 reads TGTGCCAGTAGTGGGGGACTAGCGGGGGGACCAAATAGGTACCAAGAGACCCAGTACTTC. This chain joins TRBV19 and TRBJ2-5, with 15 bases aligning to TRBD2. This CDR3 spans 20 amino acids. Germline V CDR1 and CDR2: LNHDA, SQIVND (reference sequence). J was trimmed by 0 bases and V by 5 bases; bases with no gene match: 13.

The chain employs TRBV5-6 and TRBJ1-2; the match to TRBD1 covers 8 bases. The CDR3 runs to 15 residues. Trimming took 2 bases from V and 5 from J; bases not matched to a gene: 8. Germline V gene data show CDR1 as SGHDT and CDR2 as YYEEEE. CDR3 residues: CASSLGPTGGYGYTF. The CDR3 bases are TGTGCCAGCAGCTTAGGGCCAACAGGGGGGTATGGCTACACCTTC. Full variable domain (remainder filled in from reference TRBV5-6 and TRBJ1-2): DAGVTQSPTHLIKTRGQQVTLRCSPKSGHDTVSWYQQALGQGPQFIFQYYEEEERQRGNFPDRFSGHQFPNYSSELNVNALLLGDSALYLCASSLGPTGGYGYTFGSGTRLTVV.

The V gene is TRBV18, the J gene TRBJ1-2; TRBD1 might be the D (5 bases). Deletions cut 3 bases from V and 4 bases from J, with 12 bases between. This CDR3 has 14 amino acids. Germline V gene lookup returns CDR1 KGHSH and CDR2 LQKENI. The CDR3, as DNA: TGTGCCAGCTCACCCCGGGACGGGAGCTATGGCTACACCTTC. It translates to CASSPRDGSYGYTF.

The chain employs TRBV4-1 and TRBJ1-3, with 7 bases fitting TRBD1. The ends lost 4 bases at V and 0 bases at J; junction bases unmatched: 6. The CDR3 runs 16 residues. Germline V CDR1 and CDR2: MGHRA, YSYEKL. The CDR3 region has the DNA TGCGCCAGCAGCCGCGTACAGGGGAGCTCTGGAAACACCATATATTTT. This encodes CASSRVQGSSGNTIYF.

The chain is built from TRBV19 and TRBJ2-5; 7 positions agree with TRBD1. The V and J ends lost 3 bases and 4 bases, in that order; junction bases with no gene match: 8. The germline CDR1 and CDR2 sequences are LNHDA and SQIVND (reference sequence). This CDR3 has 15 residues. The CDR3 bases are TGTGCCAGTAGTATTAAGGGGGCGAGGGGAGAGACCCAGTACTTC. This translates into CASSIKGARGETQYF.

This chain connects TRBV29-1 to TRBJ2-3, with D maybe TRBD2 (5 bases). V was trimmed by 3 bases and J by 3 bases, leaving 10 bases between them. The length of the CDR3 is 13 residues. CDR1 is SQVTM and CDR2 is ANQGSEA in the germline V gene. CDR3 region: CSVERDVTDTQYF. The CDR3 coding sequence is TGCAGCGTTGAGAGGGATGTAACAGATACGCAGTATTTT.